The TCR beta chain described here comes from a study of blood T cell repertoires in COVID-19. Study-level information: The study drew acute and convalescent COVID-19 samples from the United States, Italy and Spain. PBMCs, B-cell-depleted T cells, or T cells provided the cDNA or gDNA that made up the material.

In the original processing: Reference gene primer amplification gave estimated nucleated cell counts. Only in-frame clones appear in the TCRdb table, and some are missing; sequencing was by immunoSEQ multiplex PCR. The V and J calls and clone size were taken over from that table, and D and trimming were inferred from the DNA. Of tens of thousands of clones in the sample, 65% to 85% were seen once. The sample holds one count of this clone. CDR1 and CDR2 from the germline V gene are SGHRS and YFSETQ. Between the trimmed V and J ends, which lost 0 bases and 4 bases, there was a span of 13 bases. The CDR3 runs to 16 residues.

V usage is TRBV5-1 and J usage is TRBJ1-4; D not certain. Source material: peripheral blood. The TCR comes from a man between 65 and 85 years old with active or convalescent COVID-19. CDR3 DNA: TGCGCCAGCAGCTTGGAAGGCGGGCATATTAATGAAAAACTGTTTTTT. It specifies CASSLEGGHINEKLFF.